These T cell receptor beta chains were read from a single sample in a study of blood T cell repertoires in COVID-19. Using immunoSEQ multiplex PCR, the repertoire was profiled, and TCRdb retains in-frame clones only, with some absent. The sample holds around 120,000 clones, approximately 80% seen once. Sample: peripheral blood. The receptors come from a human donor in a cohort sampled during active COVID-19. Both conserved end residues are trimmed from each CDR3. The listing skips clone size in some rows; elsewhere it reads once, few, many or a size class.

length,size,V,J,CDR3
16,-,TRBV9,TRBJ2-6,ASSVGPTGRSGANVLT
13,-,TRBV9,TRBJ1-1,ASSVTGLPNTEAF
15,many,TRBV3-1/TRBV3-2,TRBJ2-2,ASSLGLAGDSAGELF
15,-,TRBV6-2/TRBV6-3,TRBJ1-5,ASSYGVREGLNQPQH
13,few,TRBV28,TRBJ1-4,ASSLTGTGIYKLF
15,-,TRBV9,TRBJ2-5,ASSAAGLTSGKETQY
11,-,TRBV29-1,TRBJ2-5,SVGGQSQETQY
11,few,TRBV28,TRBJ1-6,ASRRGGNSPLH
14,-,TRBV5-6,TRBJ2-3,ASSFYSGGALDTQY
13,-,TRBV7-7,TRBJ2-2,ASSSASGNTGELF
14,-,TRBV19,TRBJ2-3,ASSFGSASEADTQY
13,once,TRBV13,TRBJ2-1,ASSQGQGALNEQF
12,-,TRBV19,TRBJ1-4,ASRSQGRNEKLF
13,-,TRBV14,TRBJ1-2,ASSRGTGGLYGYT
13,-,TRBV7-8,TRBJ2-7,ASSPRRDTPYEQY
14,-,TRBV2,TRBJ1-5,ASSGQGAPGGQPQH
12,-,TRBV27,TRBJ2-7,ASSPQAQGYEQY
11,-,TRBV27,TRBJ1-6,ASSSGFGSPLH
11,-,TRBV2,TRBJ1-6,ASRGGDYSPLH
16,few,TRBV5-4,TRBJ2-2,ASSSGTSGGANTGELF
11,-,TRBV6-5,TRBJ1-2,ASTKTENYGYT
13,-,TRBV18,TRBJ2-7,ASSPPAGSSYEQY
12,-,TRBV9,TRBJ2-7,ASSVRQGPYEQY
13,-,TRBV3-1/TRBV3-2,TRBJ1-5,ASGDRGHGVQPQH
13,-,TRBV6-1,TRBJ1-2,ASSEAEGAFYGYT
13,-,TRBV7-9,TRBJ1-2,ASSEWVLTGDGYT
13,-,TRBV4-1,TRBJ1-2,ASSQGRDSNYGYT
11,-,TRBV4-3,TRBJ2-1,ASSQDSRDEQF
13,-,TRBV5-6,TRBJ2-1,ASLRRDLRYNEQF
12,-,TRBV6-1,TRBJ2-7,ASSEAGRGSEQY
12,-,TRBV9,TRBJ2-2,ASSGRRTGKELF
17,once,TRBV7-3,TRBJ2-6,ASSPQASGGAGGANVLT
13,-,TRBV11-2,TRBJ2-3,ASSFLPATTDTQY
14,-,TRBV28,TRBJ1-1,ASSLQGDTMNTEAF
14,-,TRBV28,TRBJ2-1,ASSIGGGSPRNEQF
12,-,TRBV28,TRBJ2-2,ASRDRGNTGELF
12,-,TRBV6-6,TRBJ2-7,ASSAPGQSYEQY
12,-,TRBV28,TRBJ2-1,ASSGAGGSQEQF
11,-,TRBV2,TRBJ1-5,ASRRGSNQPQH
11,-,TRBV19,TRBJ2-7,ASTPGNRYEQY